This TCR beta chain comes out of a study of identical twins. General study findings and limits: Diverse VJ usage suggested most zero-insertion clonotypes were not invariant T cells.

TCRdb redid the calling of the 5' RACE reads with MiXCR, one entry per CDR3 protein. The sample lists about 150,000 distinct CDR3 sequences, under 4.5% occurring once. To note about this clonotype: Its antigen remains unknown.

The sequenced sample consisted of memory T cells sorted from blood. The TCR sequence derives from a young man in good health.

CDR3 protein: CASSLTVHSYNEQFF. The CDR3 bases are TGTGCCAGTAGCCTAACAGTCCACTCCTACAATGAGCAGTTCTTC. The chain combines TRBV19 with TRBJ2-1; D ambiguous. CDR1 is LNHDA and CDR2 is SQIVND in the germline V gene (reference sequence). With 6 bases removed from V and 0 bases from J, the gap between germline ends came to 12 bases. This CDR3 comprises 15 residues. Using reference TRBV19 and TRBJ2-1 for the parts outside the CDR3, the full variable domain is DGGITQSPKYLFRKEGQNVTLSCEQNLNHDAMYWYRQDPGQGLRLIYYSQIVNDFQKGDIAEGYSVSREKKESFPLTVTSAQKNPTAFYLCASSLTVHSYNEQFFGPGTRLTVL.